These T cell receptor beta chains were read from a single sample in a study of stem cell transplantation in POMP-related autoinflammatory disease. Using immunoSEQ multiplex PCR, the repertoire was profiled, and TCRdb retains in-frame clones only, with some absent. This table has about 32,000 clones, just over 85% appearing once. Sequencing was performed on CD4+ T cells from PBMCs, taken before stem cell transplantation. All receptors derive from a human donor with POMP-related autoinflammation and immune dysregulation (PRAID). Both conserved end residues are part of each CDR3. Each record gives: J gene, D gene, V gene, clone size, CDR3 protein, CDR3 DNA. D genes are given only for firm matches. Not all rows give a size; the values are once, few, many and, for expanded clones, a class.

j_gene: TRBJ2-3; d_gene: -; v_gene: TRBV25-1; abundance: -; CDR3aa: CASSEVVGEETDTQYF; CDR3nt: TGTGCCAGCAGTGAAGTTGTGGGAGAAGAAACAGATACGCAGTATTTT
j_gene: TRBJ1-1; d_gene: -; v_gene: TRBV11-2; abundance: -; CDR3aa: CASSLNLRGWAFF; CDR3nt: TGTGCCAGCAGCTTAAATCTGAGGGGTTGGGCTTTCTTT
j_gene: TRBJ1-1; d_gene: -; v_gene: TRBV9; abundance: -; CDR3aa: CASSVGGALGTEAFF; CDR3nt: TGTGCCAGCAGCGTAGGTGGGGCCCTCGGGACTGAAGCTTTCTTT
j_gene: TRBJ1-1; d_gene: -; v_gene: TRBV6-6; abundance: once; CDR3aa: CASTVRRGSLKEAFF; CDR3nt: TGTGCCAGCACCGTACGGAGGGGCAGTCTGAAAGAAGCTTTCTTT
j_gene: TRBJ1-5; d_gene: -; v_gene: TRBV6-1; abundance: -; CDR3aa: CASRTVFNQPQHF; CDR3nt: TGTGCCAGCAGGACAGTCTTCAATCAGCCCCAGCATTTT
j_gene: TRBJ2-7; d_gene: -; v_gene: TRBV7-9; abundance: -; CDR3aa: CASSLEADSYEQYF; CDR3nt: TGTGCCAGCAGCTTAGAGGCAGACTCCTACGAGCAGTACTTC
j_gene: TRBJ2-1; d_gene: TRBD2; v_gene: TRBV5-1; abundance: -; CDR3aa: CASSSLPGLAGYNEQFF; CDR3nt: TGCGCCAGCAGCTCCCTCCCGGGACTAGCGGGATACAATGAGCAGTTCTTC
j_gene: TRBJ2-3; d_gene: -; v_gene: TRBV9; abundance: -; CDR3aa: CASSVQTTNTDTQYF; CDR3nt: TGTGCCAGCAGCGTCCAGACCACGAACACAGATACGCAGTATTTT
j_gene: TRBJ2-7; d_gene: TRBD2; v_gene: TRBV18; abundance: -; CDR3aa: CASSLTLAGGSYEQYF; CDR3nt: TGTGCCAGCTCACTCACCCTAGCGGGGGGGAGCTACGAGCAGTACTTC
j_gene: TRBJ2-3; d_gene: -; v_gene: TRBV2; abundance: -; CDR3aa: CASSDRTGTDTQYF; CDR3nt: TGTGCCAGCAGTGACAGAACAGGTACCGATACGCAGTATTTT